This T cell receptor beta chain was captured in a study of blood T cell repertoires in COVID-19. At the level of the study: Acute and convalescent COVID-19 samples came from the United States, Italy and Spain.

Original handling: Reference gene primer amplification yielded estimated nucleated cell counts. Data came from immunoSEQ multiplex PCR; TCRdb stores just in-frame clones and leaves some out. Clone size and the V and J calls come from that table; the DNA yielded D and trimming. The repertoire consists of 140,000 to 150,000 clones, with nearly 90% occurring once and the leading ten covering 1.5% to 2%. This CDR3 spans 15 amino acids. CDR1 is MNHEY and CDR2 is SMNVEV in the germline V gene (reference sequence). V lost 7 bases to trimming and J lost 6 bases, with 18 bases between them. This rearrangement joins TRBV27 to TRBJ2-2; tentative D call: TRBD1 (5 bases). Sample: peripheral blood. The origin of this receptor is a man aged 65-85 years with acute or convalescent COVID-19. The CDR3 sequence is CASTQNGPRAGELFF. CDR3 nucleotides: TGTGCCAGCACACAGAATGGGCCCAGGGCCGGGGAGCTGTTTTTT.